This TCR beta chain was recovered during a study of memory CD4+ T cells and cytomegalovirus serostatus. The sort gate was single viable CD3+CD4+CD8-CD45RO+ cells for memory CD4+ T cells. Serum IgG to CMV pp150, pp28, p38 and p52 defined serostatus. Clones were sequenced by immunoSEQ multiplex PCR, and TCRdb holds only the in-frame ones, with some missing. The data contain 85,000 to 100,000 clones, over 70% of them singletons. Comments on this clone: Its antigen remains unknown.

Germline V gene sequence: CDR1 SNHLY, CDR2 FYNNEI. The CDR3 runs 14 residues. The junction had 7 bases not matched to a gene; V was cut back by 8 bases and J by 3 bases. General observations from the study: A US-trained random forest predicted CMV serostatus with median AUC around 0.93. The CMV-associated TCR signature appears largely within the CD4+ memory repertoire. Of under 200 reported CMV TCRbeta sequences, about 70 were found in memory CD4+ repertoires.

V gene TRBV2 combines with J gene TRBJ2-3; 8 bases agree with TRBD2. Source material: memory CD4+ T cells from blood. The sequence derives from an adult in good health and CMV-seropositive. CDR3 nucleotide sequence: TGTGCCAGCGGGAGGGGACTAGTAACAGATACGCAGTATTTT. Translated, it gives CASGRGLVTDTQYF.